The rows below give T cell receptor beta chains drawn from one sample of a study of CD8+CD57+ T cells in acquired aplastic anemia. TCRdb ran MiXCR on the reads and lists one entry per CDR3 protein. The sample lists roughly 250,000 distinct CDR3 sequences, around 45% occurring once. Sequenced material: sorted CD4+, CD8+, or CD8+CD57+ T cells (not recorded which) from PBMCs. The receptors were gathered from a human donor with aplastic anemia. CDR3s include the opening cysteine and the closing phenylalanine or tryptophan. Each record gives: J gene, CDR3 length, V gene, CDR3 protein.

J gene: TRBJ1-2; CDR3 length: 13; V gene: TRBV7-3; CDR3 protein: CASSEMGDYGYTF
J gene: TRBJ1-1; CDR3 length: 14; V gene: TRBV7-2; CDR3 protein: CASSIPGENTEAFF
J gene: TRBJ2-5; CDR3 length: 15; V gene: TRBV10-3; CDR3 protein: CATSDSGQGRETQYF
J gene: TRBJ1-1; CDR3 length: 13; V gene: TRBV20-1; CDR3 protein: CSARDGGSPEAFF
J gene: TRBJ1-1; CDR3 length: 12; V gene: TRBV9; CDR3 protein: CASSVRGSEAFF
J gene: TRBJ1-1; CDR3 length: 15; V gene: TRBV30; CDR3 protein: CAWSVQVDKGAEAFF
J gene: TRBJ2-5; CDR3 length: 12; V gene: TRBV20-1; CDR3 protein: CSGLDRAQTQYF
J gene: TRBJ2-2; CDR3 length: 20; V gene: TRBV24-1; CDR3 protein: CATSDLGLSADFANTGELFF
J gene: TRBJ2-7; CDR3 length: 14; V gene: TRBV12-3/TRBV12-4; CDR3 protein: CASSTRGLSYEQYF
J gene: TRBJ2-7; CDR3 length: 13; V gene: TRBV5-1; CDR3 protein: CASSLEGWNEQYF
J gene: TRBJ1-4; CDR3 length: 17; V gene: TRBV7-2; CDR3 protein: CASSLENPRAANEKLFF
J gene: TRBJ1-1; CDR3 length: 14; V gene: TRBV9; CDR3 protein: CASSYSTGGTEAFF
J gene: TRBJ2-7; CDR3 length: 15; V gene: TRBV4-2; CDR3 protein: CASSQQDRVGHEQYF
J gene: TRBJ2-1; CDR3 length: 17; V gene: TRBV7-8; CDR3 protein: CASSLDLSQGSYNEQFF
J gene: TRBJ2-1; CDR3 length: 16; V gene: TRBV5-1; CDR3 protein: CASSFVSGQGADEQFF
J gene: TRBJ1-3; CDR3 length: 14; V gene: TRBV3-1; CDR3 protein: CASSPKDSGNTIYF
J gene: TRBJ1-2; CDR3 length: 8; V gene: TRBV29-1; CDR3 protein: CSVESADF
J gene: TRBJ2-1; CDR3 length: 15; V gene: TRBV9; CDR3 protein: CASSSRTSSYNEQFF
J gene: TRBJ2-1; CDR3 length: 18; V gene: TRBV7-9; CDR3 protein: CASSLAAAGGLIYNEQFF
J gene: TRBJ2-6; CDR3 length: 19; V gene: TRBV9; CDR3 protein: CASSSGLAVCSSGANVLTF
J gene: TRBJ1-2; CDR3 length: 15; V gene: TRBV7-9; CDR3 protein: CASSGAGSRGYGYTF
J gene: TRBJ2-3; CDR3 length: 15; V gene: TRBV7-2; CDR3 protein: CASSLDLSGGDTQYF
J gene: TRBJ1-2; CDR3 length: 15; V gene: TRBV7-2; CDR3 protein: CASSLYGQQGGSYTF
J gene: TRBJ1-5; CDR3 length: 15; V gene: TRBV27; CDR3 protein: CASRSSAYSNQPQHF
J gene: NA; CDR3 length: 13; V gene: TRBV20-1; CDR3 protein: CSAPRDYRETQFF
J gene: TRBJ2-7; CDR3 length: 15; V gene: TRBV20-1; CDR3 protein: CSARNDQDRTYEQYF
J gene: TRBJ2-3; CDR3 length: 12; V gene: TRBV7-9; CDR3 protein: CAWSVSQRLQYF
J gene: TRBJ2-1; CDR3 length: 15; V gene: TRBV12-3/TRBV12-4; CDR3 protein: CASKLRGSSYNEQFF
J gene: TRBJ2-3; CDR3 length: 16; V gene: TRBV20-1; CDR3 protein: CSARDRSGVGTDTQYF
J gene: TRBJ1-6; CDR3 length: 16; V gene: TRBV20-1; CDR3 protein: CSARSSGGSPGSPLHF
J gene: TRBJ1-1; CDR3 length: 14; V gene: TRBV27; CDR3 protein: CASSLRSRNTEAFF
J gene: TRBJ1-5; CDR3 length: 12; V gene: TRBV7-8; CDR3 protein: CASSPTEMAQHF
J gene: TRBJ2-7; CDR3 length: 16; V gene: TRBV7-9; CDR3 protein: CASSTGTSASGREQYF
J gene: TRBJ1-1; CDR3 length: 12; V gene: TRBV19; CDR3 protein: CAIKAGNTEAFF
J gene: TRBJ1-2; CDR3 length: 13; V gene: TRBV30; CDR3 protein: CAWYSGTGHGYTF
J gene: TRBJ2-7; CDR3 length: 15; V gene: TRBV9; CDR3 protein: CASSPLRGLDYEQYF
J gene: TRBJ2-7; CDR3 length: 10; V gene: TRBV9; CDR3 protein: CASSGPEQYF
J gene: TRBJ2-7; CDR3 length: 15; V gene: TRBV20-1; CDR3 protein: CSAETPRDRSGEQYF
J gene: TRBJ2-3; CDR3 length: 14; V gene: TRBV7-9; CDR3 protein: CASRGRRGTDTQYF
J gene: TRBJ2-1; CDR3 length: 17; V gene: TRBV7-9; CDR3 protein: CASSSPTGQASYNEQFF
J gene: TRBJ2-3; CDR3 length: 14; V gene: TRBV24-1; CDR3 protein: CATSDLTGADTQYF
J gene: TRBJ2-2; CDR3 length: 15; V gene: TRBV25-1; CDR3 protein: CASSESAIYTGELFF